The 14 T cell receptor beta chains in this list originate from one sample, sequenced in a study of Ad26.COV2.S vaccination and SARS-CoV-2 variants. Treatment denoted: 19 received Ad26.COV2.S at low or high dose, single or two shots; 5 received placebo; per-sample allocation not given. It was on day 63 after the first vaccine or placebo injection that samples were taken. Profiled with immunoSEQ multiplex PCR; TCRdb holds only in-frame clones, not every one. The sample yields about 680,000 clones, around 89% seen once. The sample in question was peripheral blood, obtained in a trial of Ad26.COV2.S vaccine versus placebo. These receptors were obtained from a person between 18 and 65 years old who received the Ad26.COV2.S COVID-19 vaccine or a placebo.

This clone showed up just once. The V gene is TRBV12-3 or TRBV12-4, the J gene TRBJ2-5; unclear D gene. The CDR3 contains 13 residues. V gave up 6 bases and J gave up 5 bases, with 13 bases separating them. The CDR3 nucleotides read TGTGCCAGCAGCAACTTCCCCGACGAGACCCAGTACTTC. Its protein product is CASSNFPDETQYF.

The V and J genes are TRBV12-5 and TRBJ1-2, with a weak D call TRBD1 (6 bases). V was clipped by 1 base and J by 5 bases, with 14 bases between them. Germline loops: CDR1 LGHNT, CDR2 FRNRAP. The CDR3 extends over 15 amino acids. In DNA form, the CDR3 reads TGTGCTAGTGGTTTGGAGAGTAGGGGGAAGTATGGCTACACCTTC. It is translated as CASGLESRGKYGYTF.

The chain combines TRBV20-1 with TRBJ2-5; D uncertain. This CDR3 has 11 residues. Trimming pared 4 bases from V and 5 bases from J, leaving 8 bases between. CDR1 is DFQATT and CDR2 is SNEGSKA in the germline V gene (reference sequence). CDR3 coding DNA: TGCAGTGCTACTGCTCTCGAGACCCAGTACTTC. Protein product: CSATALETQYF.

CDR3 bases: TGTGCCAGCAGCTTATCAGGGGCCGGAAACACCATATATTTT. Amino acid sequence: CASSLSGAGNTIYF. The rearrangement joins TRBV11-2 to TRBJ1-3, with D perhaps matching TRBD1 (6 bases). Germline CDR1 and CDR2: SGHAT and FQNNGV. Between the trimmed V and J ends, which lost 2 bases and 4 bases, there was a span of 9 bases. This CDR3 spans 14 amino acids.

The chain employs TRBV19 and TRBJ1-4; no definite D call. Per the germline V gene, CDR1 is LNHDA and CDR2 is SQIVND (reference sequence). The CDR3 covers 14 residues. Trimming cost V 2 bases and J 6 bases, with 10 bases left between them. This CDR3 reads CASSINGVDEKLFF. The CDR3 nucleotides are TGTGCCAGTAGTATAAACGGGGTCGATGAAAAACTGTTTTTT. Combining the CDR3 with reference TRBV19 and TRBJ1-4 gives the whole variable domain DGGITQSPKYLFRKEGQNVTLSCEQNLNHDAMYWYRQDPGQGLRLIYYSQIVNDFQKGDIAEGYSVSREKKESFPLTVTSAQKNPTAFYLCASSINGVDEKLFFGSGTQLSVL.

This clone was seen a handful of times. The conserved closing phenylalanine or tryptophan is absent in this CDR3, likely reflecting a read error. The DNA is omitted, as the CDR3 cannot be located on it reliably, and the CDR3 follows TCRdb's listing. The chain couples TRBV10-1 to TRBJ1-2; the D call in the table, TRBD1, was not verified against the DNA. Per germline, CDR1 WNHNN and CDR2 SYGVQD (reference sequence). The CDR3 adds up to 9 amino acids, both ends counted. The chain's CDR3 is CARYVSPRG.

This clone occurred once. V is TRBV24-1 and J is TRBJ2-6; tentatively, D is TRBD2 (6 bases). Germline V lookup: CDR1 KGHDR, CDR2 SFDVKD. This CDR3 is 15 amino acids long. The V end lost 5 bases, the J end lost 4 bases, and 11 bases lay between the germline ends. The CDR3 loop reads CATSASGLGANVLTF. CDR3 bases: TGTGCCACCAGTGCTTCGGGACTGGGGGCCAACGTCCTGACTTTC.

This chain uses TRBV6-6 with TRBJ2-3; D gene uncertain. Looked up from germline, CDR1 is MNHNY and CDR2 is SVGAGI (reference sequence). V shed 4 bases and J shed 6 bases, with 11 bases lying between them. The CDR3 spans 13 residues. CDR3 DNA sequence: TGTGCCAGCAGTTCCCCGCAGACGGATACGCAGTATTTT. Translating gives CASSSPQTDTQYF.

The J gene is TRBJ1-1, the V gene TRBV7-2; D is unclear. Germline V gene data show CDR1 as SGHTA and CDR2 as FQGNSA. This CDR3 comprises 14 residues. Trimming shortened V by 2 bases and J by 1 base, and 8 bases separated the two germline ends. Written as DNA, the CDR3 is TGTGCCAGCAGCTTACGGGTAGCGAACACTGAAGCTTTCTTT. Translated: CASSLRVANTEAFF.

This sequence joins TRBV9 and TRBJ2-5; the match to TRBD1 covers 9 bases. There are 15 residues in the CDR3. CDR1 is SGDLS and CDR2 is YYNGEE in the germline V gene. The V and J ends lost 4 bases and 3 bases, in that order; junction bases with no gene match: 7. The CDR3 sequence is CASSKRTGVEETQYF. In DNA form, the CDR3 reads TGTGCCAGCAGCAAGCGGACAGGGGTGGAAGAGACCCAGTACTTC. The variable domain in full, with the rest retrieved from reference TRBV9 and TRBJ2-5, is DSGVTQTPKHLITATGQRVTLRCSPRSGDLSVYWYQQSLDQGLQFLIQYYNGEERAKGNILERFSAQQFPDLHSELNLSSLELGDSALYFCASSKRTGVEETQYFGPGTRLLVL.

This chain connects TRBV6-5 to TRBJ2-1; D is uncertain. Trimming removed 6 bases from V and 5 bases from J, with 14 bases in between. The CDR3 totals 14 residues. Germline V lookup: CDR1 MNHEY, CDR2 SVGAGI. In DNA, the CDR3 is TGTGCCAGCAGCTCCCGTGGGCCAAACAATGAGCAGTTCTTC. This translates into CASSSRGPNNEQFF.

The chain is built from TRBV6-1 and TRBJ2-1; D ambiguous. V was pared by 2 bases and J by 2 bases, with 10 bases between. Germline values: CDR1 MNHNS, CDR2 SASEGT. The CDR3 contains 15 residues. This chain's CDR3 is CASSERQAPYNEQFF. The CDR3 DNA is TGTGCCAGCAGTGAAAGGCAGGCGCCCTACAATGAGCAGTTCTTC.

The CDR3 protein is CASSLGVYTDTQYF. In DNA form, the CDR3 reads TGTGCCAGCAGCTTAGGGGTTTACACAGATACGCAGTATTTT. V is TRBV7-2 and J is TRBJ2-3; D unresolved. With 1 base removed from V and 2 bases from J, the gap between germline ends came to 7 bases. CDR1 and CDR2 from the germline V gene are SGHTA and FQGNSA. This CDR3 comprises 14 residues. The whole variable domain, filled in from reference TRBV7-2 and TRBJ2-3, reads GAGVSQSPSNKVTEKGKDVELRCDPISGHTALYWYRQSLGQGLEFLIYFQGNSAPDKSGLPSDRFSAERTGGSVSTLTIQRTQQEDSAVYLCASSLGVYTDTQYFGPGTRLTVL.

The V and J genes are TRBV7-2 and TRBJ2-7; no reliable D call. Trimming removed 1 base from V and 2 bases from J, with 9 bases in between. Germline CDR1 SGHTA, CDR2 FQGNSA. This CDR3 has 14 residues. CDR3 DNA: TGTGCCAGCAGCTTAGGGGGAATCCCCTACGAGCAGTACTTC. Residues: CASSLGGIPYEQYF.